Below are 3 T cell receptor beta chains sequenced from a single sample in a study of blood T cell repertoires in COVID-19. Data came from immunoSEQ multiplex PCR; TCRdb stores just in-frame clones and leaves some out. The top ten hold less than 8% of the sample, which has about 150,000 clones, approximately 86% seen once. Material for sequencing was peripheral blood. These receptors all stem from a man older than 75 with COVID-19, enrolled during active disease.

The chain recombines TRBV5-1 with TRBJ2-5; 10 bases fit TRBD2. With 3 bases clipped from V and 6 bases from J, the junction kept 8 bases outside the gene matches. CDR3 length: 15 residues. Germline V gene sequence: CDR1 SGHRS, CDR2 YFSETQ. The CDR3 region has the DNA TGCGCCAGCAGCTCGGGACTAGCGTCGGTTAAGACCCAGTACTTC. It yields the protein CASSSGLASVKTQYF.

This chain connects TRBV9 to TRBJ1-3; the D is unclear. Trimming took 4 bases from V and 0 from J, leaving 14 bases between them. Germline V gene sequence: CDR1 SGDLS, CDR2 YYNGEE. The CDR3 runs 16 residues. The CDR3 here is CASSPAWASSGNTIYF. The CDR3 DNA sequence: TGTGCCAGCAGCCCGGCGTGGGCCTCCTCTGGAAACACCATATATTTT.

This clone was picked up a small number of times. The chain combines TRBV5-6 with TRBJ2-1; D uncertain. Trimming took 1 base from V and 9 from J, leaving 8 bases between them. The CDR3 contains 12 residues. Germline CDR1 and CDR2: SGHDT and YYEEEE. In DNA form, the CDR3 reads TGTGCCAGCAGCTTGTATAGTTCTGAGCAGTTCTTC. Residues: CASSLYSSEQFF.